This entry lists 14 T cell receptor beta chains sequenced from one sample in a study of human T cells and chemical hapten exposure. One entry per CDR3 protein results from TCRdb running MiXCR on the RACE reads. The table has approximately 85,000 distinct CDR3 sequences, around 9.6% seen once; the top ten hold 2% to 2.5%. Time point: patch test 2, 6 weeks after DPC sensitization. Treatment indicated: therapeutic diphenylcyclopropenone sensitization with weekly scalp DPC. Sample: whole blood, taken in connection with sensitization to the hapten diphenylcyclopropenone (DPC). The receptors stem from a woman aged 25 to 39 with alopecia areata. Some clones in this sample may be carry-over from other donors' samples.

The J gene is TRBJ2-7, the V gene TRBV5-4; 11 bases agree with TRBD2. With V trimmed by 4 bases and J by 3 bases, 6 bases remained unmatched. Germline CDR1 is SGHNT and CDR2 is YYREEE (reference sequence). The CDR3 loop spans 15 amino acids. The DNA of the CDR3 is TGTGCCAGCAGCAGTAGCGGGAGGGCCGACTACGAGCAGTACTTC. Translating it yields CASSSSGRADYEQYF.

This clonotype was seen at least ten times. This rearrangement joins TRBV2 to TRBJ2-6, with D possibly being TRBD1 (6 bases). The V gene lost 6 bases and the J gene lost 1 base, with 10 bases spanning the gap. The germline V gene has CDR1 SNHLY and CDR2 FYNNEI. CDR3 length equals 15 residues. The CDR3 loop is CASSGGQSGANVLTF. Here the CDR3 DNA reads TGTGCCAGCAGCGGAGGACAGTCTGGGGCCAACGTCCTGACTTTC.

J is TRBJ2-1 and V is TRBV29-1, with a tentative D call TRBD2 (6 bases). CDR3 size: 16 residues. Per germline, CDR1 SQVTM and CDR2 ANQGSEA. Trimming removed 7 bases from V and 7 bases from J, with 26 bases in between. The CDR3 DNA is TGCAGCGCAGATCGTCTAGGGAGGTCACGAGGGAATGAGCAGTTCTTC. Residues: CSADRLGRSRGNEQFF.

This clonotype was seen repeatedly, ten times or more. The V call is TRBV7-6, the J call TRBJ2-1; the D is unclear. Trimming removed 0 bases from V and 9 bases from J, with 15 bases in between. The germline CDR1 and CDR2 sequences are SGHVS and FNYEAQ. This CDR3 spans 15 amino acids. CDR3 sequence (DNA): TGTGCCAGCAGCTTAGCGGTCGGAATATACGGTGAGCAGTTCTTC. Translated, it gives CASSLAVGIYGEQFF.

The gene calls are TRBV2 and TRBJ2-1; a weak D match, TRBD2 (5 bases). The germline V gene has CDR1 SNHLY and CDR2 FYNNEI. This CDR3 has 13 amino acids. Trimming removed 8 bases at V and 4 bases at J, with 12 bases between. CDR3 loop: CASSLDWYNEQFF. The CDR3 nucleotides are TGTGCCAGCTCCTTGGACTGGTACAATGAGCAGTTCTTC.

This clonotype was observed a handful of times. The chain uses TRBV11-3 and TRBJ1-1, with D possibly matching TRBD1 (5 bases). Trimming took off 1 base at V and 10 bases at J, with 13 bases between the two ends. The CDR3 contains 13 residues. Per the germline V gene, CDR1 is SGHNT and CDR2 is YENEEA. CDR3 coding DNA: TGTGCCAGCAGCTTAGTCCAGGGAGGCGTAGCTTTCTTT. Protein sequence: CASSLVQGGVAFF.

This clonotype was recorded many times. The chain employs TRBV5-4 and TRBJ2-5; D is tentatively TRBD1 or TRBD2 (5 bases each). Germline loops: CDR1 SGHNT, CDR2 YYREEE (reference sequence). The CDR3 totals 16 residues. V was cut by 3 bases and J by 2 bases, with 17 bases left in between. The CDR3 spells CASSSAGAALQETQYF. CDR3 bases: TGTGCCAGCAGCTCCGCCGGGGCAGCCCTTCAAGAGACCCAGTACTTC.

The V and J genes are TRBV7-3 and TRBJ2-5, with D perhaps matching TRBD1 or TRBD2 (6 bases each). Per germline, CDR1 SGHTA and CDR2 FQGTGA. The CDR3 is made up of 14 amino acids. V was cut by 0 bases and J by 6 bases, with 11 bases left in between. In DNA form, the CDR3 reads TGTGCCAGCAGCTTAACGGGGGGCGCCCAGACCCAGTACTTC. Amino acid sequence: CASSLTGGAQTQYF.

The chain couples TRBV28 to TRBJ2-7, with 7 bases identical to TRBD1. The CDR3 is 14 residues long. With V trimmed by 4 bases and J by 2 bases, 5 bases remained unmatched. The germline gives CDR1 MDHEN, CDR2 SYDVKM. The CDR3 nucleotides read TGTGCCAGCAGTTCGGGACAGATGACCTACGAGCAGTACTTC. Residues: CASSSGQMTYEQYF.

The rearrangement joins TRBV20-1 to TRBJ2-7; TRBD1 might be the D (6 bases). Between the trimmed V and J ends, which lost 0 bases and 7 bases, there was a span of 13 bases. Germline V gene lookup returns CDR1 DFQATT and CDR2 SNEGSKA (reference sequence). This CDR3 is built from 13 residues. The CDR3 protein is CSAREGQEPEQYF. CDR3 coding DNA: TGCAGTGCTAGAGAGGGACAAGAACCAGAGCAGTACTTC.

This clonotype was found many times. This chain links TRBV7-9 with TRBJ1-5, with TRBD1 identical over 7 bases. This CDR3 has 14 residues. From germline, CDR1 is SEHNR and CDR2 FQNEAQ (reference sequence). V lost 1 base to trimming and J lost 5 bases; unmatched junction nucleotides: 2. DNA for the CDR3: TGTGCCAGCAGCTTAGGACAGGGTGATCAGCCCCAGCATTTT. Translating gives CASSLGQGDQPQHF.

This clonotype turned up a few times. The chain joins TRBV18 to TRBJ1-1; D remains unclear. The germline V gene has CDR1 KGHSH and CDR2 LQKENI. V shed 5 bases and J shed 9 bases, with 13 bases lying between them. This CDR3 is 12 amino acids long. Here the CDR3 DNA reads TGTGCCAGCTCAGGACGGCAGATCCAAGCTTTCTTT. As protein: CASSGRQIQAFF.

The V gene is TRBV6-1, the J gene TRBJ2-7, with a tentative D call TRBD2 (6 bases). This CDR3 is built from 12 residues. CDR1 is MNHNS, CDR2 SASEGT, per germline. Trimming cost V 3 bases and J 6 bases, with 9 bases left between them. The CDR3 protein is CASSDGGVEQYF. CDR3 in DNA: TGTGCCAGCAGTGATGGCGGGGTCGAGCAGTACTTC.

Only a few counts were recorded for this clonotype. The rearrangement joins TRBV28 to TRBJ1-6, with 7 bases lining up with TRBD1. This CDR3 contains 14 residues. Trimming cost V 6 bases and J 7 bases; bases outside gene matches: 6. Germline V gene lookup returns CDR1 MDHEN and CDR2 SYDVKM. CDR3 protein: CASRIQGWNSPLHF. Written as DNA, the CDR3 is TGTGCCAGCAGGATACAGGGGTGGAATTCACCCCTCCACTTT.